This T cell receptor (beta chain) was sequenced for a study of cytotoxic CD8 clonotypes in ibrutinib-treated CLL. The overall study: The patients comprised approximately ten relapsed/refractory and more than 14 treatment-naive cases, about 18 IGHV unmutated. Treatment had run for a median roughly 12 months, range 6 to 36, when response samples were taken. Study findings and constraints: Baseline values of clonality outstripped age-matched healthy donors and followed circulating CD8+ T-cell counts. Sampling times (in sustained-remission versus progressing patients) were not the same.

The table came from immunoSEQ multiplex PCR; TCRdb's copy has only in-frame clones and leaves some out. The profile shows about 63,000 clones, 57% of them singletons. This clone occurred many times. Its antigen is currently unknown. The clonotype originates from a human donor with chronic lymphocytic leukemia. Sequenced here: PBMCs, sampled after 12 months of ibrutinib treatment.

Here the CDR3 DNA reads TGTGCCAGTAGTACCGGAGGAAACACCATATATTTT. Translating gives CASSTGGNTIYF. V usage is TRBV19 and J usage is TRBJ1-3; D gene ambiguous. Germline V lookup: CDR1 LNHDA, CDR2 SQIVND (reference sequence). Between the trimmed V and J ends, which lost 4 bases and 4 bases, there was a span of 5 bases. The CDR3 loop spans 12 amino acids.